The TCR beta chain under discussion was sequenced for a study of blood T cell repertoires in COVID-19. Background on the study: T cells, B-cell-depleted T cells, or PBMCs supplied cDNA or gDNA.

Per the germline V gene, CDR1 is MNHEY and CDR2 is SVGAGI. The CDR3 covers 15 residues. V shed 6 bases and J shed 10 bases, with 19 bases lying between them. Using immunoSEQ multiplex PCR, the repertoire was profiled, and TCRdb retains in-frame clones only, with some absent. The table records 250,000 to 350,000 clones, approximately 84% of them present only once. The sequence was obtained from a human donor with COVID-19, enrolled during active disease. The donor label of this sample is uncertain. The chain joins TRBV6-5 to TRBJ1-6; D gene uncertain. Sequenced: peripheral blood. CDR3 protein: CASRGILGVSSPLHF. CDR3 bases: TGTGCCAGCAGGGGAATTCTCGGGGTGTCATCACCCCTCCACTTT.